The 18 T cell receptor beta chains given below trace back to one sample, sequenced in a study of T cells after yellow fever vaccination. TCRdb re-called the 5' RACE reads through MiXCR, storing one row per CDR3 protein. The sample holds about 310,000 distinct CDR3 sequences, around 4% seen once. Sequences were derived from PBMCs, sampled on the day of the yellow fever booster vaccination. These receptors were taken from a young man who received the YFV17D yellow fever vaccine.

The sample holds a few counts of this clonotype. The gene calls are TRBV6-5 and TRBJ2-2; no clear D. CDR3 size: 14 residues. Trimming pared 2 bases from V and 2 bases from J, leaving 6 bases between. Germline lookup yields CDR1 MNHEY and CDR2 SVGAGI. DNA for the CDR3: TGTGCCAGCAGTTACGACTTAAACACCGGGGAGCTGTTTTTT. This translates into CASSYDLNTGELFF.

The table lists this clonotype with many counts. The V call is TRBV4-3, the J call TRBJ2-7; 9 nucleotides line up with TRBD1. There are 16 residues in the CDR3. V trimming: 0 bases; J trimming: 6 bases; junction bases outside the gene matches: 9. Per germline, CDR1 LGHNA and CDR2 YSLEER. Written as DNA, the CDR3 is TGCGCCAGCAGCCAAGATCGGGGGACAGGGTACAGCGAGCAGTACTTC. It specifies CASSQDRGTGYSEQYF.

This clonotype was recorded at least ten times. The chain uses TRBV29-1 and TRBJ2-1; the match to TRBD1 covers 8 bases. Germline V gene sequence: CDR1 SQVTM, CDR2 ANQGSEA. CDR3 length equals 14 residues. V shed 3 bases and J 3 bases; nucleotides not matched to a gene: 4. The CDR3 DNA is TGCAGCGTTGATGCAGGGGGCAACTACAATGAGCAGTTCTTC. Translated: CSVDAGGNYNEQFF.

This clonotype was seen many times. The CDR3: CASSLPGRPGNTIYF. CDR3 bases: TGTGCCAGCAGTCTTCCAGGGCGCCCTGGAAACACCATATATTTT. The V gene is TRBV12-3 or TRBV12-4, the J gene TRBJ1-3; D possibly corresponds to TRBD1 (5 bases). There are 15 residues in the CDR3. Trimming shortened V by 5 bases and J by 2 bases, and 13 bases separated the two germline ends.

This clonotype came up a few times. The chain couples TRBV5-1 to TRBJ2-1; 7 nucleotides match TRBD2. CDR3 length: 17 amino acids. Per the germline V gene, CDR1 is SGHRS and CDR2 is YFSETQ. V lost 3 bases, J lost 1 base, and 10 bases stayed unmatched. CDR3 in amino acids: CASSSLSGATSYNEQFF. The CDR3 coding sequence is TGCGCCAGCAGCTCTTTAAGCGGGGCGACGTCCTACAATGAGCAGTTCTTC.

This clonotype has only a few counts. V and J are TRBV5-4 and TRBJ2-5, with TRBD2 matching over 13 bases. CDR1 and CDR2 from the germline V gene are SGHNT and YYREEE (reference sequence). V lost 4 bases to trimming and J lost 3 bases; unmatched junction nucleotides: 12. The CDR3 has 18 residues. The CDR3 DNA reads as TGTGCCAGCAGCCCTCCCGGACTAGCGGGGGACCAAAAAGAGACCCAGTACTTC. This codes for CASSPPGLAGDQKETQYF.

In this sample, this clonotype turned up a few times. This sequence joins TRBV6-5 and TRBJ2-1; a possible D gene is TRBD1 (6 bases). CDR3 length: 14 amino acids. V was pared by 0 bases and J by 9 bases, with 12 bases between. Germline V gene data show CDR1 as MNHEY and CDR2 as SVGAGI. CDR3: CASSYSSGQFEQFF. CDR3 nucleotide sequence: TGTGCCAGCAGTTACTCGAGTGGACAGTTTGAGCAGTTCTTC.

The rearrangement links TRBV3-1 to TRBJ1-6; 9 nucleotides agree with TRBD1. This CDR3 is 15 amino acids long. Germline V gives CDR1 LGHDT, CDR2 YNNKEL (reference sequence). With V trimmed by 5 bases and J by 5 bases, 4 bases remained unmatched. The CDR3 DNA follows: TGTGCCAGCAGCTCGCGGACAGGGGATAATTCACCCCTCCACTTT. Protein product: CASSSRTGDNSPLHF.

This clonotype was recorded at least ten times. J is TRBJ2-5 and V is TRBV7-6, with D perhaps given as TRBD1 or TRBD2 (5 bases each). This CDR3 has 18 amino acids. CDR1 and CDR2 (germline): SGHVS, FNYEAQ. The germline V and J ends were trimmed by 1 base and 1 base, with 19 bases remaining between them. Written as DNA, the CDR3 is TGTGCCAGCAGCTTAGGGAACGCAGGGACGGTAGGCCAAGAGACCCAGTACTTC. It encodes CASSLGNAGTVGQETQYF. The full variable domain, rest sourced from reference TRBV7-6 and TRBJ2-5, is GAGVSQSPRYKVTKRGQDVALRCDPISGHVSLYWYRQALGQGPEFLTYFNYEAQQDKSGLPNDRFSAERPEGSISTLTIQRTEQRDSAMYRCASSLGNAGTVGQETQYFGPGTRLLVL.

This clonotype was recorded many times. The chain has TRBV6-2 or TRBV6-3 and TRBJ2-7; no definite D call. The ends were cut back, 5 bases at V and 0 bases at J, with 11 bases in the middle. This CDR3 has 14 amino acids. Germline V gene lookup returns CDR1 MNHEY and CDR2 SVGEGT. The DNA for the CDR3 is TGTGCCAGCAGTGAACCCGGGTCCTCCTACGAGCAGTACTTC. It specifies CASSEPGSSYEQYF.

About this clonotype: Possible read error: a much larger clone is one base away. The rearrangement joins TRBV6-6 to TRBJ2-2; D might be TRBD1 (6 bases). CDR1 MNHNY and CDR2 SVGAGI come from the germline V gene (reference sequence). The CDR3 consists of 13 residues. The CDR3 is CASGYRDDGELFF. In DNA, the CDR3 is TGTGCCAGCGGTTACAGGGATGACGGGGAGCTGTTTTTT.

The sample holds many counts of this clonotype. The chain is built from TRBV12-3 or TRBV12-4 and TRBJ2-3; D gene unclear. CDR3 length equals 11 residues. V dropped 8 bases and J dropped 2 bases, with 5 bases sitting between them. Written as DNA, the CDR3 is TGTGCCAGCCGACTCACAGATACGCAGTATTTT. This gives the protein CASRLTDTQYF.

The chain has TRBV4-1 and TRBJ2-3; 12 bases are shared with TRBD2. V lost 4 bases, J lost 3 bases, and 5 bases stayed unmatched. The germline CDR1 and CDR2 sequences are MGHRA and YSYEKL. This CDR3 contains 16 residues. The CDR3 reads CASSPFLAGGTDTQYF. CDR3 nucleotides: TGCGCCAGCAGCCCCTTCCTAGCGGGGGGGACAGATACGCAGTATTTT.

This clonotype was recorded many times. The rearrangement joins TRBV5-1 to TRBJ2-1; TRBD1 matches 8 bases. The CDR3 runs 15 residues. Per germline, CDR1 SGHRS and CDR2 YFSETQ. V was pared by 0 bases and J by 5 bases, with 4 bases of the junction left unmatched. The CDR3 loop reads CASSLVGQANNEQFF. The CDR3 coding sequence is TGCGCCAGCAGCTTGGTGGGACAGGCCAACAATGAGCAGTTCTTC.

The rearrangement joins TRBV18 to TRBJ1-1, with 9 bases fitting TRBD1. This CDR3 has 15 residues. Germline CDR1 KGHSH, CDR2 LQKENI. Trimming removed 6 bases from V and 1 base from J; junction bases left unmatched: 6. CDR3 residues: CASSERQGGNTEAFF. CDR3 nucleotides: TGTGCCAGCTCCGAAAGACAGGGGGGGAACACTGAAGCTTTCTTT.

This clonotype was recorded at least ten times. The rearrangement uses TRBV28 and TRBJ2-1; D unresolved. Germline V CDR1 and CDR2: MDHEN, SYDVKM. Deletions cut 2 bases from V and 11 bases from J, with 10 bases between. This CDR3 is built from 12 residues. The CDR3 DNA reads TGTGCCAGCAGTTTACTCCGGGCCCAGCAGTTCTTC. It is translated as CASSLLRAQQFF.

This clonotype showed up many times. The chain joins TRBV7-9 to TRBJ2-4; D remains ambiguous. Looked up from germline, CDR1 is SEHNR and CDR2 is FQNEAQ (reference sequence). This CDR3 region has 18 residues. Deletions cut 5 bases from V and 0 bases from J, with 20 bases between. The DNA for the CDR3 is TGTGCCAGCAGCCTTCCCGACCTACAAGGCCTAGCCAAAAACATTCAGTACTTC. Translated, it gives CASSLPDLQGLAKNIQYF.

Ten or more counts support this clonotype. The chain links TRBV7-3 to TRBJ1-2; D remains ambiguous. This CDR3 is 13 amino acids long. CDR1 and CDR2 (germline): SGHTA, FQGTGA. Trimming stripped 0 bases from V and 8 bases from J, with 10 bases between. CDR3 sequence: CASSLTKGEGYTF. CDR3 in DNA: TGTGCCAGCAGCTTAACAAAGGGTGAAGGCTACACCTTC.